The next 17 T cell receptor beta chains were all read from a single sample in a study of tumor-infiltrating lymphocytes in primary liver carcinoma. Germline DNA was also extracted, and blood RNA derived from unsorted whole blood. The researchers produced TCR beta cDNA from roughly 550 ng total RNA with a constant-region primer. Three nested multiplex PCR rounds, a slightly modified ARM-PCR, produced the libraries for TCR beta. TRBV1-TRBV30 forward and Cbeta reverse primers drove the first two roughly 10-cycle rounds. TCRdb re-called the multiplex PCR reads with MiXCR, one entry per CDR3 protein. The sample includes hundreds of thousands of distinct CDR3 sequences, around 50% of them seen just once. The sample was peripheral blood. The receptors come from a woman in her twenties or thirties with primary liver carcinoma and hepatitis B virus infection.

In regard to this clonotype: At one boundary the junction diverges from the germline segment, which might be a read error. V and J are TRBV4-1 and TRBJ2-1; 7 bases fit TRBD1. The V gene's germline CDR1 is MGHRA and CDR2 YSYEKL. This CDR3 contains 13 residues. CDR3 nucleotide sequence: TGCGCCGGCAGACCTACAGGGGTCGATGAGCGGTTCTTC. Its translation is CAGRPTGVDERFF.

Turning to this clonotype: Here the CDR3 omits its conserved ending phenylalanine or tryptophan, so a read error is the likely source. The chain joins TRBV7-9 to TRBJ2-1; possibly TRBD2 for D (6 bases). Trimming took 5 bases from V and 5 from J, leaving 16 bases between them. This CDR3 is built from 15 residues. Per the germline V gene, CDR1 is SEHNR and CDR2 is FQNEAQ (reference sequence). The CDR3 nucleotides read TGTGCCAGCAGCCTGAACGGGAGTTTCGACAATGAGCAGTTCCTC. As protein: CASSLNGSFDNEQFL.

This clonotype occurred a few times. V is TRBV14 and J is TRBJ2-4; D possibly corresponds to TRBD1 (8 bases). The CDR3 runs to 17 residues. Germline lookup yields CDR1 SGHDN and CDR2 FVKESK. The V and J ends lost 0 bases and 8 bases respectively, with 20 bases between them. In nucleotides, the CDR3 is TGTGCCAGCAGCCAAGATGTGGTACAGGGGGGGTTAGACATTCAGTACTTC. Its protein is CASSQDVVQGGLDIQYF.

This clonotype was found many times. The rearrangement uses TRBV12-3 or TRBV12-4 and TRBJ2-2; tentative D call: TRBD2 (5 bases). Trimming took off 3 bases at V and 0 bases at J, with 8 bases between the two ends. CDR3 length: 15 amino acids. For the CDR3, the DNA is TGTGCCAGCAGTTTTTACGGGACGAACACCGGGGAGCTGTTTTTT. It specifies CASSFYGTNTGELFF.

The CDR3 bases are TGTGCCAGCAGCTCCCAGCCAGGGGCGGCATATCTGTTTTTT. Its translation: CASSSQPGAAYLFF. The chain combines TRBV11-2 with TRBJ1-4, with D possibly being TRBD1 (6 bases). V lost 4 bases to trimming and J lost 14 bases, with 20 bases between them. The CDR3 extends over 14 amino acids. From germline, CDR1 is SGHAT and CDR2 FQNNGV.

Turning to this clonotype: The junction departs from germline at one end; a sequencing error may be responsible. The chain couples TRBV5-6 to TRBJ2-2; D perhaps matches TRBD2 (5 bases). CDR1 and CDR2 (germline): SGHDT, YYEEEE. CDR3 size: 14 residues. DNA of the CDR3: TGTGCCAGCAGCTTGGGTGCGTCAGCCGGGGAGATGTTTTTT. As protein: CASSLGASAGEMFF.

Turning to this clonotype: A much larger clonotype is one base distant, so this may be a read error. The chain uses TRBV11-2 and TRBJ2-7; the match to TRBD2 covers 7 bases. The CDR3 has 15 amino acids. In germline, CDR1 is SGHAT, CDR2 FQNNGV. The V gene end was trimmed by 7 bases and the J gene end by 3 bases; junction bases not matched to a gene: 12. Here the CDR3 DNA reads TGTGCCAGCAACTTTGGTAGCGGGCCCCTCTACGAGCAGTACTTC. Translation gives CASNFGSGPLYEQYF.

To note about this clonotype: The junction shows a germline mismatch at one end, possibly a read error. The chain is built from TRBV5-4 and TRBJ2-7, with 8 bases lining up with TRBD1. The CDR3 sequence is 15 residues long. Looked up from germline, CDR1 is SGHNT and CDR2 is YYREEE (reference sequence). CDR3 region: CASSLNRGNQYELYF. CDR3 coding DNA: TGTGCCAGCAGCCTGAACAGGGGGAATCAGTACGAGCTGTACTTC. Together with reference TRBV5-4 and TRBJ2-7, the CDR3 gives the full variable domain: ETGVTQSPTHLIKTRGQQVTLRCSSQSGHNTVSWYQQALGQGPQFIFQYYREEENGRGNFPPRFSGLQFPNYSSELNVNALELDDSALYLCASSLNRGNQYELYFGPGTRLTVT.

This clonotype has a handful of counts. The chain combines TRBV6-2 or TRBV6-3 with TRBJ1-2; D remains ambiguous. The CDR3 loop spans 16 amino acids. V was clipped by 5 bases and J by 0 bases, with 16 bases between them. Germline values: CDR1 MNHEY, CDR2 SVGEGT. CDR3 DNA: TGTGCCAGCAGTCCCATCGGGGTTCGTTCTAACTATGGCTACACCTTC. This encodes CASSPIGVRSNYGYTF.

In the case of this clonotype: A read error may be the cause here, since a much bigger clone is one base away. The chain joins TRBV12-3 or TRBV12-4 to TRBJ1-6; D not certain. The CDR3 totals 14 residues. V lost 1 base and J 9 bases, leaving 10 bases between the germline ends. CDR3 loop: CASSLGGSASPLHF. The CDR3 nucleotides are TGTGCCAGCAGTTTAGGAGGGTCGGCTTCACCCCTCCACTTT.

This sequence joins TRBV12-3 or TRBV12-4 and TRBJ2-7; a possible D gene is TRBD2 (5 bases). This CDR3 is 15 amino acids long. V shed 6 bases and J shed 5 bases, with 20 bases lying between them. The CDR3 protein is CASSLTSRAFDEQYF. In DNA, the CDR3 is TGTGCCAGCAGCCTAACGTCGAGGGCCTTCGACGAGCAGTACTTC.

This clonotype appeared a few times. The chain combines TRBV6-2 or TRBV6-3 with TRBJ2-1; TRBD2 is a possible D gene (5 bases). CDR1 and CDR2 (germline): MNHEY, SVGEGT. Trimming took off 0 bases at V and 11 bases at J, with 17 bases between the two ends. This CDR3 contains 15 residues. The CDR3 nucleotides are TGTGCCAGCAGTTACTCCTCGGGAAGCCTGAGTCAGCAGTTCTTC. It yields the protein CASSYSSGSLSQQFF.

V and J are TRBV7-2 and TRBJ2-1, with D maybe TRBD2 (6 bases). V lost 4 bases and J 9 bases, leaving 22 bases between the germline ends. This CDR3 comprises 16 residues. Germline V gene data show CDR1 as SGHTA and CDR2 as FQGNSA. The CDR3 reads CASSSPGLPSMGEQFF. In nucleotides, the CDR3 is TGTGCCAGCAGCTCCCCGGGACTTCCTTCGATGGGTGAGCAGTTCTTC.

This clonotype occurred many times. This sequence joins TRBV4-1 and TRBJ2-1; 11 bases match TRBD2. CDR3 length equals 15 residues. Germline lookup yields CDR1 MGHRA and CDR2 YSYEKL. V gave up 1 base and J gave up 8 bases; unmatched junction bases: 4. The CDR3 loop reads CASSQGTSGYYEQFF. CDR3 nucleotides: TGCGCCAGCAGCCAAGGGACTAGCGGGTACTATGAGCAGTTCTTC.

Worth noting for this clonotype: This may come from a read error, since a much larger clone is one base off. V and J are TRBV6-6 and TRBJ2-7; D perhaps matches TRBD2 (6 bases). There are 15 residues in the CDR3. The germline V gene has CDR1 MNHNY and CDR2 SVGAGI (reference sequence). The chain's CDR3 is CASSSNYVQDYEQCF. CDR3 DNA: TGTGCCAGCAGTTCCAATTATGTCCAGGACTACGAGCAGTGCTTC.

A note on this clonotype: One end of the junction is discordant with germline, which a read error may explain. The CDR3 protein is CVSSSCRTSFYGQYF. CDR3 sequence (DNA): TGTGTCAGCAGCTCTTGCCGGACTAGTTTTTACGGGCAATACTTC. The V gene is TRBV11-2, the J gene TRBJ2-7; 7 positions agree with TRBD2. CDR1 is SGHAT and CDR2 is FQNNGV in the germline V gene. This CDR3 is 15 amino acids long.

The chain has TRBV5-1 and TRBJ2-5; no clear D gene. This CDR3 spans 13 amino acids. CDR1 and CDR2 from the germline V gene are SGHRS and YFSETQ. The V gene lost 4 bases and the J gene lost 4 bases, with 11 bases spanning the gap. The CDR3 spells CASSPVSSETQYF. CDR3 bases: TGCGCCAGCAGCCCGGTGTCTTCAGAGACCCAGTACTTC.